A selection of T cell receptor beta chains follows, all from one sample in a study of control samples from healthy donors and cancer patients. Sequencing was performed with immunoSEQ multiplex PCR; in TCRdb, only in-frame clones are kept and a portion is missing. The sample lists around 140,000 clones; around 93% were seen once. Specimen: blood. Source of these receptors: a woman between 50 and 59 years old in good health. Both conserved end residues are part of each CDR3. A D gene is named only where the DNA matches it firmly. Size tells how often a clone was seen (once, few, many) or the class of an expanded clone, and some rows leave it out.

J | D | V | size | DNA | CDR3
TRBJ2-7 | NA | TRBV5-6 | NA | TGTGCCAGCAGCTCAGTCAGCGGCGGCTACGAGCAGTACTTC | CASSSVSGGYEQYF
TRBJ1-1 | NA | TRBV20-1 | NA | TGCAGTGCTAGTACCGCCGGGACGTCAGCTTTCTTT | CSASTAGTSAFF
TRBJ2-1 | TRBD2 | TRBV6-1 | NA | TGTGCCAGCAGTGACCGACTAGCGGGGTCCTACAATGAGCAGTTCTTC | CASSDRLAGSYNEQFF
TRBJ1-2 | NA | TRBV7-2 | NA | TGTGCCAGCAGCTTATTTCGGACATCGGAGGCCGGCTACACCTTC | CASSLFRTSEAGYTF
TRBJ1-1 | NA | TRBV11-2 | NA | TGTGCCAGCAGCTTAGGAATGGTTAACACTGAAGCTTTCTTT | CASSLGMVNTEAFF
TRBJ1-5 | NA | TRBV24-1 | NA | TGTGCCACCAGTGATGGGGGGGCGGCATTTGGCAATCAGCCCCAGCATTTT | CATSDGGAAFGNQPQHF
TRBJ1-1 | NA | TRBV7-2 | NA | TGTGCCAGCAGCTTGGTTCTTTACACTGAAGCTTTCTTT | CASSLVLYTEAFF
TRBJ2-5 | TRBD2 | TRBV28 | NA | TGTGCCAGCAGTTTAATATCCGGGAGGGGGTTCCAAGAGACCCAGTACTTC | CASSLISGRGFQETQYF
TRBJ2-5 | TRBD1 | TRBV24-1 | NA | TGTGCCACCAGTGACAACTTCAGGACAGGGGGCATGGAGACCCAGTACTTC | CATSDNFRTGGMETQYF
TRBJ1-1 | NA | TRBV7-9 | NA | TGTGCCAGCAGCTTAGGGGCCGGCGACACTGAAGCTTTCTTT | CASSLGAGDTEAFF
TRBJ2-3 | TRBD2 | TRBV19 | NA | TGTGCCAGTAGTATGCGGGGGGCTAGCACAGATACGCAGTATTTT | CASSMRGASTDTQYF
TRBJ2-1 | NA | TRBV10-3 | NA | TGTGCCATCAGTGACCTCGACAGAATTTACAATGAGCAGTTCTTC | CAISDLDRIYNEQFF
TRBJ1-2 | NA | TRBV14 | once | TGTGCCAGCAGCCAAGATTTGGGGCGGGGGCACGGCTACACCTTC | CASSQDLGRGHGYTF